This T cell receptor beta chain appears in the sequencing data of a study of identical twins. Study-level points and caveats: Among out-of-frame alpha sequences shared by twins, low generation probability occurred in excess. There were fewer insertions in abundant cord blood beta clonotypes, but memory repertoires showed no such pattern.

TCRdb itself ran the 5' RACE reads through MiXCR, one entry per CDR3 protein. The sample holds around 960,000 distinct CDR3 sequences, roughly an eighth seen once. As to this clonotype: Its antigen is as yet unknown.

These same data were also listed under a study on yellow fever vaccine responses in identical twins.

Source material: PBMCs. The TCR comes from a woman aged 18-29 years in good health.

CDR3 protein: CASSQENYGQPPRAFF. CDR3 DNA sequence: TGCGCCAGCAGCCAAGAAAATTACGGGCAGCCCCCTCGAGCTTTCTTT. The V call is TRBV4-1, the J call TRBJ1-1; D is undetermined. The germline V and J ends were trimmed by 0 bases and 10 bases, with 21 bases remaining between them. The germline CDR1 and CDR2 sequences are MGHRA and YSYEKL. CDR3 length equals 16 residues.